A single sample is the source of the 21 T cell receptor beta chains below, sequenced in a study of shared clonotypes between healthy human individuals (dated by TCRdb to the early 2020s). The method was the immunoSEQ multiplex PCR assay. In its TCRdb copy, this immuneACCESS table keeps in-frame sequences only and misses some clones. Where compared with another copy, unresolved V genes explain less than half of these, and the others have no known cause. The sample includes 850,000 to 1,200,000 clones, with approximately 72% observed a single time. Approximately 1.5% of the sample comes from the top ten. Source material: memory CD4+ T cells sorted from blood. The cell subset or site label corresponds to: CD45RA-negative fraction. These receptor sequences come from a man aged 18 to 35 in good health.

The chain couples TRBV9 to TRBJ2-2; D uncertain. Germline CDR1 is SGDLS and CDR2 is YYNGEE. The length of the CDR3 is 14 residues. Between the trimmed V and J ends, which lost 0 bases and 6 bases, there was a span of 9 bases. The CDR3 region has the DNA TGTGCCAGCAGCGTAGATGGTCGGGCCGGGGAGCTGTTTTTT. Residues: CASSVDGRAGELFF.

The chain recombines TRBV6-6 with TRBJ2-3; 9 bases are shared with TRBD2. The CDR3 sequence is 15 residues long. Germline lookup yields CDR1 MNHNY and CDR2 SVGAGI (reference sequence). V trimming: 5 bases; J trimming: 2 bases; junction bases outside the gene matches: 5. CDR3 coding DNA: TGTGCCAGCAGTGAGGCTAGCGGGGTCACAGATACGCAGTATTTT. Its protein product is CASSEASGVTDTQYF.

This clone was observed a single time. The chain recombines TRBV11-2 with TRBJ2-5; 7 bases agree with TRBD2. The length of the CDR3 is 17 residues. The germline V gene has CDR1 SGHAT and CDR2 FQNNGV. V was clipped by 3 bases and J by 4 bases; unmatched bases: 14. CDR3 sequence: CASSFLHVQGGGETQYF. In DNA, the CDR3 is TGTGCCAGCAGCTTTTTACATGTCCAGGGCGGGGGAGAGACCCAGTACTTC.

This clone was seen only a few times. The chain links TRBV28 to TRBJ2-7; 9 bases are a match to TRBD2. J gave up 0 bases and V 6 bases, and 6 bases lay outside the gene matches. The CDR3 runs 15 residues. Germline V gives CDR1 MDHEN, CDR2 SYDVKM. This CDR3 reads CASSPSGTASYEQYF. The CDR3 DNA sequence: TGTGCCAGCAGCCCTAGCGGGACGGCCTCCTACGAGCAGTACTTC.

The chain employs TRBV7-8 and TRBJ2-2; the D is unclear. The length of the CDR3 is 17 residues. The germline gives CDR1 SGHVS, CDR2 FQNEAQ. V lost 4 bases to trimming and J lost 9 bases, with 24 bases between them. This chain's CDR3 is CASSSSGVETWGRELFF. CDR3 bases: TGTGCCAGCAGCTCTAGTGGGGTCGAGACTTGGGGTCGGGAGCTGTTTTTT.

The chain links TRBV7-2 to TRBJ1-5; tentative D call: TRBD1 (6 bases). This CDR3 region has 14 residues. V was clipped by 4 bases and J by 4 bases, with 11 bases between them. The germline V gene encodes CDR1 SGHTA and CDR2 FQGNSA. The CDR3 loop is CASSSDRPNQPQHF. CDR3 bases: TGTGCCAGCAGCTCGGACAGACCGAATCAGCCCCAGCATTTT.

The chain recombines TRBV7-2 with TRBJ2-6; D call uncertain. CDR3 length: 19 amino acids. V lost 2 bases to trimming and J lost 0 bases, with 17 bases between them. In germline, CDR1 is SGHTA, CDR2 FQGNSA. CDR3 loop: CASSLNRALTLSGANVLTF. The CDR3 region has the DNA TGTGCCAGCAGCTTAAATAGGGCCCTAACCCTCTCTGGGGCCAACGTCCTGACTTTC.

For this clone: Additional DNA sequences in this sample encode the identical CDR3. The V and J genes are TRBV5-4 and TRBJ1-2; D not certain. Germline V gene lookup returns CDR1 SGHNT and CDR2 YYREEE (reference sequence). The CDR3 extends over 13 amino acids. The V gene lost 5 bases and the J gene lost 5 bases, with 13 bases spanning the gap. CDR3 amino acids: CASSLPAGYGYTF. The CDR3 DNA reads TGTGCCAGCAGTCTGCCGGCGGGGTATGGCTACACCTTC.

About this clone: This CDR3 is also generated by other DNA sequences in the sample. The chain couples TRBV9 to TRBJ1-4; D gene ambiguous. V was pared by 0 bases and J by 7 bases, with 7 bases between. The CDR3 is made up of 13 amino acids. Germline V CDR1 and CDR2: SGDLS, YYNGEE. CDR3 nucleotide sequence: TGTGCCAGCAGCGTAGATTTCGGTGAAAAACTGTTTTTT. Translation gives CASSVDFGEKLFF.

This rearrangement joins TRBV10-1 to TRBJ2-2, with 11 bases lining up with TRBD2. Trimming at V came to 5 bases and at J to 7 bases, leaving 6 bases not matched to a gene. The CDR3 is made up of 15 amino acids. Germline CDR1 and CDR2: WNHNN and SYGVQD (reference sequence). The CDR3 here is CASSTGTSGGGELFF. The CDR3 DNA reads TGCGCCAGCAGTACCGGGACTAGCGGCGGCGGGGAGCTGTTTTTT.

The CDR3 region has the DNA TGCGCCAGCAGTAGGACAGTGTACAATGAGCAGTTCTTC. Translating gives CASSRTVYNEQFF. V is TRBV4-3 and J is TRBJ2-1, with D maybe TRBD1 (6 bases). Germline assignment: CDR1 LGHNA and CDR2 YSLEER. Trimming removed 6 bases at V and 4 bases at J, with 10 bases between. The CDR3 runs to 13 residues.

V is TRBV29-1 and J is TRBJ2-5; D is unresolved. V was shortened by 4 bases and J by 2 bases, with 14 bases between the two germline ends. This CDR3 has 14 amino acids. Germline CDR1 SQVTM, CDR2 ANQGSEA. The CDR3 DNA reads as TGCAGCGTTGTTTACCCCCCTCCTCAAGAGACCCAGTACTTC. This encodes CSVVYPPPQETQYF.

This clone has ten or more counts. The chain links TRBV19 to TRBJ2-1, with D possibly called TRBD1 or TRBD2 (5 bases each). The CDR3 loop spans 16 amino acids. The germline gives CDR1 LNHDA, CDR2 SQIVND (reference sequence). The V and J ends lost 0 bases and 5 bases respectively, with 14 bases between them. CDR3 loop: CASSIDPGTGNNEQFF. CDR3 sequence (DNA): TGTGCCAGTAGTATAGATCCCGGGACGGGAAACAATGAGCAGTTCTTC.

This clone has a single count. The chain employs TRBV7-2 and TRBJ2-1, with TRBD2 identical over 7 bases. The V gene end was trimmed by 1 base and the J gene end by 4 bases; junction bases not matched to a gene: 4. CDR1 SGHTA and CDR2 FQGNSA come from the germline V gene. The CDR3 covers 15 residues. CDR3 region: CASSLGAGQYNEQFF. CDR3 sequence (DNA): TGTGCCAGCAGCTTAGGAGCGGGGCAGTACAATGAGCAGTTCTTC.

A word on this clone: The conserved closing phenylalanine or tryptophan is absent in this CDR3, likely reflecting a read error. This rearrangement joins TRBV6-1 to TRBJ1-2; D is ambiguous. Deletions cut 6 bases from V and 3 bases from J, with 8 bases between. Germline loops: CDR1 MNHNS, CDR2 SASEGT. The CDR3 is 12 amino acids. DNA for the CDR3: TGTGCCAGCAGAATGTACGACTATGGCTACACCGTC. Its protein is CASRMYDYGYTV.

The V gene is TRBV6-1, the J gene TRBJ1-4, with 9 bases identical to TRBD1. V was pared by 8 bases and J by 4 bases, with 5 bases of the junction left unmatched. Germline V gene sequence: CDR1 MNHNS, CDR2 SASEGT. This CDR3 comprises 14 residues. The CDR3 DNA follows: TGTGCCAGCGGCCGGGGACAGGGTAATGAAAAACTGTTTTTT. It is translated as CASGRGQGNEKLFF.

This clone was observed a single time. The chain links TRBV15 to TRBJ2-3; no clear D. This CDR3 contains 16 residues. Trimming removed 2 bases from V and 0 bases from J, with 12 bases in between. From germline, CDR1 is LNHNV and CDR2 YYDKDF (reference sequence). The CDR3 DNA reads as TGTGCCACCAGCAGACTGTGGGGATCTAGCACAGATACGCAGTATTTT. Residues: CATSRLWGSSTDTQYF.

This clone was found a few times. The chain uses TRBV7-8 and TRBJ2-7; perhaps TRBD1 as D (6 bases). The germline V gene encodes CDR1 SGHVS and CDR2 FQNEAQ. Trimming stripped 5 bases from V and 2 bases from J, with 10 bases between. The CDR3 covers 13 residues. CDR3: CASSPRTAYEQYF. For the CDR3, the DNA is TGTGCCAGCAGCCCCCGGACAGCCTACGAGCAGTACTTC.

The chain joins TRBV5-4 to TRBJ2-1, with D tentatively TRBD2 (7 bases). The CDR3 has 17 amino acids. Germline CDR1 SGHNT, CDR2 YYREEE (reference sequence). Trimming took 6 bases from V and 0 from J, leaving 19 bases between them. Here the CDR3 DNA reads TGTGCCAGCACCATCAAGGGGGGGGCCCTCTCCTACAATGAGCAGTTCTTC. It yields the protein CASTIKGGALSYNEQFF.

A word on this clone: Other DNA sequences in the sample encode the same CDR3. This rearrangement joins TRBV7-2 to TRBJ2-1, with TRBD2 matching 8 bases. With 6 bases clipped from V and 0 bases from J, the junction kept 4 bases outside the gene matches. Per germline, CDR1 SGHTA and CDR2 FQGNSA. The CDR3 spans 15 residues. The CDR3: CASSLAGLSYNEQFF. Here the CDR3 DNA reads TGTGCCAGCAGTCTAGCGGGTCTCTCCTACAATGAGCAGTTCTTC.

As to this clone: Other DNA sequences of this sample code for an identical CDR3. The V and J genes are TRBV5-4 and TRBJ2-5, with no clear D. Trimming left V 0 bases short and J 2 bases short, with 5 bases between. This CDR3 region has 13 residues. Germline V gives CDR1 SGHNT, CDR2 YYREEE (reference sequence). The CDR3 DNA reads as TGTGCCAGCAGCTTGGCCAGGCAAGAGACCCAGTACTTC. Its translation is CASSLARQETQYF.